This record looks at one T cell receptor beta chain sequence and its context. This sample was taken from a study of shared clonotypes between healthy human individuals. Trimming took 5 bases from V and 4 from J, leaving 17 bases between them. The CDR3 is 15 amino acids. The germline V gene encodes CDR1 MNHNY and CDR2 SVGAGI (reference sequence). TCRdb's table, derived via immunoSEQ multiplex PCR, lists solely in-frame clones and lacks some. The table has about 87,000 clones, roughly half seen once. The chain combines TRBV6-6 with TRBJ1-2; TRBD1 is a possible D gene (6 bases). Input material: PBMCs. This clonotype originated in a woman aged 40 to 55 in good health. Some clones in this sample may be carry-over from other donors' samples. The CDR3 DNA is TGTGCCAGCAGTGGAGGAGGACAGTCTTTCTATGGCTACACCTTC. Its translation is CASSGGGQSFYGYTF.